The 10 T cell receptor beta chains below come from one sample, sequenced in a study of T cell repertoires in cytomegalovirus infection. MiXCR, run by TCRdb on the reads, gives a single entry per CDR3 protein. Of about 260,000 distinct CDR3 sequences listed, roughly an eighth are singletons. Sequencing used PBMCs. Receptors originate from a human donor in good health (CMV status not recorded). Some clones in this sample may be carry-over from other donors' samples.

This rearrangement joins TRBV24-1 to TRBJ2-1; D is uncertain. Looked up from germline, CDR1 is KGHDR and CDR2 is SFDVKD. V shed 9 bases and J shed 4 bases, with 9 bases lying between them. This CDR3 spans 12 amino acids. The CDR3 loop reads CATFSEYNEQFF. The CDR3 nucleotides are TGTGCCACCTTTTCAGAGTACAATGAGCAGTTCTTC.

This clonotype was detected a few times. The V and J genes are TRBV7-6 and TRBJ2-1; the D call may be TRBD1 or TRBD2 (6 bases each). V was shortened by 0 bases and J by 9 bases, with 9 bases between the two germline ends. The CDR3 has 13 amino acids. Germline V gene lookup returns CDR1 SGHVS and CDR2 FNYEAQ. CDR3: CASSLATGAEQFF. In DNA, the CDR3 is TGTGCCAGCAGCTTAGCGACGGGGGCTGAGCAGTTCTTC.

This clonotype was observed at least ten times. The chain recombines TRBV12-3 or TRBV12-4 with TRBJ2-1, with D unresolved. CDR3 length equals 13 residues. V dropped 6 bases and J dropped 4 bases, with 10 bases sitting between them. The CDR3 DNA is TGTGCCAGCAGCACCGAGATGTACAATGAGCAGTTCTTC. Its protein is CASSTEMYNEQFF.

The chain employs TRBV27 and TRBJ1-1, with D unclear. V gave up 6 bases and J gave up 1 base, with 9 bases separating them. This CDR3 has 13 residues. The germline V gene has CDR1 MNHEY and CDR2 SMNVEV (reference sequence). The CDR3, as DNA: TGTGCCAGCAGGAACGGGCCGAACACTGAAGCTTTCTTT. As protein: CASRNGPNTEAFF.

This clonotype appeared a few times. CDR3 DNA sequence: TGTGCCAGCAGCCTTCTTCTAGCAACAGATACGCAGTATTTT. Translating it yields CASSLLLATDTQYF. The chain combines TRBV6-6 with TRBJ2-3; perhaps TRBD2 as D (5 bases). Looked up from germline, CDR1 is MNHNY and CDR2 is SVGAGI (reference sequence). V lost 6 bases to trimming and J lost 3 bases, with 13 bases between them. The CDR3 totals 14 residues.

The chain joins TRBV5-5 to TRBJ2-7; 7 nucleotides align to TRBD1. Germline V gene lookup returns CDR1 SGHKS and CDR2 YYEKEE (reference sequence). Trimming removed 3 bases from V and 3 bases from J; junction bases left unmatched: 6. The CDR3 totals 14 residues. Written as DNA, the CDR3 is TGTGCCAGCAGCTCCAAGGGGGCTTTCTACGAGCAGTACTTC. Translation: CASSSKGAFYEQYF.

This chain links TRBV28 with TRBJ1-2, with a tentative D call TRBD1 (5 bases). From germline, CDR1 is MDHEN and CDR2 SYDVKM. The V end was cut by 6 bases, the J end by 6 bases, with 20 bases between. The CDR3 contains 15 residues. The CDR3 DNA is TGTGCCAGCAGCAAAGTAGTGGGGGTTTATAATGGCTACACCTTC. Amino acid sequence: CASSKVVGVYNGYTF.

At least ten counts were recorded for this clonotype. The chain employs TRBV7-2 and TRBJ2-1; 7 bases fit TRBD1. The junction had 5 bases not matched to a gene; V was cut back by 5 bases and J by 1 base. Germline assignment: CDR1 SGHTA and CDR2 FQGNSA. The CDR3 has 15 amino acids. This chain's CDR3 is CASSHIQGSYNEQFF. The CDR3 DNA follows: TGTGCCAGCAGCCACATACAGGGGTCCTACAATGAGCAGTTCTTC. Full variable domain (missing parts from reference TRBV7-2 and TRBJ2-1): GAGVSQSPSNKVTEKGKDVELRCDPISGHTALYWYRQSLGQGLEFLIYFQGNSAPDKSGLPSDRFSAERTGGSVSTLTIQRTQQEDSAVYLCASSHIQGSYNEQFFGPGTRLTVL.

The table lists this clonotype with many counts. V is TRBV18 and J is TRBJ1-4; 7 bases map to TRBD1. The CDR3 totals 14 residues. V lost 3 bases and J lost 7; bases outside the gene matches: 5. Germline values: CDR1 KGHSH, CDR2 LQKENI. CDR3: CASSPGTATEKLFF. The CDR3 nucleotides read TGTGCCAGCTCACCGGGGACAGCTACTGAAAAACTGTTTTTT.

This chain links TRBV5-6 with TRBJ2-7; maybe TRBD2 (6 bases). The CDR3 is 15 amino acids. Germline loops: CDR1 SGHDT, CDR2 YYEEEE. With 4 bases removed from V and 2 bases from J, the gap between germline ends came to 16 bases. The CDR3 region is CASSPGTDIPYEQYF. The CDR3 coding sequence is TGTGCCAGCAGCCCCGGGACTGATATCCCCTACGAGCAGTACTTC.